Listed below are T cell receptor beta chains from one sample, sequenced in a study of blood T cells in healthy people across ages. MiXCR was run by TCRdb on the 5' RACE reads, yielding one entry per CDR3 protein. Counted here are about 280,000 distinct CDR3 sequences, roughly 29% occurring once; the ten biggest clones make up over 25%. The sample consisted of blood. The source of these receptors is a woman aged 70-85 years in good health. The CDR3 runs from the conserved cysteine through the conserved F or W. A D gene is named only where the DNA matches it firmly. The size of a clone is reported for some rows only, either as once, few or many, or as a class for expanded clones.

abundance: few
v_gene: TRBV2
j_gene: TRBJ1-1
d_gene: .
CDR3aa: CASVITGLSVDTEAFF
CDR3nt: TGTGCCAGCGTAATTACAGGGTTGTCGGTGGACACTGAAGCTTTCTTT

abundance: .
v_gene: TRBV4-1
j_gene: TRBJ2-6
d_gene: .
CDR3aa: CASSQDRTRAGANVLTF
CDR3nt: TGCGCCAGCAGCCAAGATCGAACCAGGGCTGGGGCCAACGTCCTGACTTTC

abundance: .
v_gene: TRBV4-1
j_gene: TRBJ2-7
d_gene: .
CDR3aa: CASSQTTETIYEQYF
CDR3nt: TGCGCCAGCAGCCAAACGACAGAAACCATCTACGAGCAGTACTTC

abundance: few
v_gene: TRBV6-2/TRBV6-3
j_gene: TRBJ2-1
d_gene: .
CDR3aa: CASIGGSSYNEQFF
CDR3nt: TGTGCCAGCATTGGAGGGAGCTCCTACAATGAGCAGTTCTTC

abundance: many
v_gene: TRBV5-1
j_gene: TRBJ2-3
d_gene: .
CDR3aa: CASSSTDTQYF
CDR3nt: TGTGCCAGCAGCTCCACAGATACGCAGTATTTT

abundance: few
v_gene: TRBV2
j_gene: TRBJ2-4
d_gene: .
CDR3aa: CASRELGKNIQYF
CDR3nt: TGTGCCAGCAGGGAGTTGGGCAAAAACATTCAGTACTTC

abundance: .
v_gene: TRBV6-2/TRBV6-3
j_gene: TRBJ1-2
d_gene: .
CDR3aa: CASNSILESGYTF
CDR3nt: TGTGCCAGCAATTCGATCCTCGAGAGTGGCTACACCTTC

abundance: once
v_gene: TRBV19
j_gene: TRBJ2-7
d_gene: TRBD2
CDR3aa: CASQQGSGGNYEQYF
CDR3nt: TGTGCCAGTCAACAGGGCTCGGGGGGGAATTACGAGCAGTACTTC

abundance: .
v_gene: TRBV28
j_gene: TRBJ2-1
d_gene: TRBD2
CDR3aa: CASSSGGNYNEQFF
CDR3nt: TGTGCCAGCAGTTCGGGGGGGAATTACAATGAGCAGTTCTTC

abundance: .
v_gene: TRBV5-5
j_gene: TRBJ1-5
d_gene: .
CDR3aa: CASSLVQTNQPQHF
CDR3nt: TGTGCCAGCAGCTTGGTACAGACTAATCAGCCCCAGCATTTT

abundance: .
v_gene: TRBV3-1
j_gene: TRBJ2-7
d_gene: TRBD1
CDR3aa: CASSRIRTGGAEQYF
CDR3nt: TGTGCCAGCAGCCGGATAAGGACAGGGGGCGCAGAGCAGTACTTC

abundance: .
v_gene: TRBV7-2
j_gene: TRBJ1-1
d_gene: TRBD1
CDR3aa: CASSLTGTALNTEAFF
CDR3nt: TGTGCCAGCAGCCTAACAGGGACAGCCTTGAACACTGAAGCTTTCTTT

abundance: .
v_gene: TRBV29-1
j_gene: TRBJ2-7
d_gene: TRBD1
CDR3aa: CSVKGTDEQYF
CDR3nt: TGCAGCGTTAAAGGGACAGATGAGCAGTACTTC

abundance: few
v_gene: TRBV28
j_gene: TRBJ1-4
d_gene: .
CDR3aa: CASRPSGTEEEKLFF
CDR3nt: TGTGCCAGCAGGCCATCCGGGACTGAGGAGGAAAAACTGTTTTTT

abundance: few
v_gene: TRBV7-8
j_gene: TRBJ2-4
d_gene: .
CDR3aa: CASSLWGDSAKNIQYF
CDR3nt: TGTGCCAGCAGCTTATGGGGCGACTCAGCCAAAAACATTCAGTACTTC

abundance: few
v_gene: TRBV6-5
j_gene: TRBJ2-5
d_gene: .
CDR3aa: CASSYGGAEPQYF
CDR3nt: TGTGCCAGCAGTTACGGTGGGGCTGAGCCCCAGTACTTC

abundance: .
v_gene: TRBV9
j_gene: TRBJ2-4
d_gene: TRBD2
CDR3aa: CASSVSGRATDIQYF
CDR3nt: TGTGCCAGCAGCGTTAGCGGGAGGGCCACGGACATTCAGTACTTC

abundance: many
v_gene: TRBV2
j_gene: TRBJ2-3
d_gene: TRBD2
CDR3aa: CASSEFLADTDTQYF
CDR3nt: TGTGCCAGCAGTGAATTCCTAGCGGACACAGATACGCAGTATTTT

abundance: .
v_gene: TRBV7-9
j_gene: TRBJ1-3
d_gene: TRBD1
CDR3aa: CASSLGGTEARNTIYF
CDR3nt: TGTGCCAGCAGCTTAGGTGGGACAGAAGCTAGAAACACCATATATTTT

abundance: few
v_gene: TRBV5-5
j_gene: TRBJ1-5
d_gene: .
CDR3aa: CASGDSGGYQPQHF
CDR3nt: TGTGCCAGTGGGGACTCTGGGGGATATCAGCCCCAGCATTTT

abundance: once
v_gene: TRBV4-3
j_gene: TRBJ2-1
d_gene: .
CDR3aa: CASSQDPGGGNEQFF
CDR3nt: TGCGCCAGCAGCCAAGATCCCGGGGGCGGCAATGAGCAGTTCTTC

abundance: few
v_gene: TRBV28
j_gene: TRBJ2-7
d_gene: .
CDR3aa: CASSSTGSYEQYF
CDR3nt: TGTGCCAGCAGTTCGACGGGCTCGTACGAGCAGTACTTC

abundance: few
v_gene: TRBV29-1
j_gene: TRBJ2-4
d_gene: .
CDR3aa: CSVLGRAQNIQYF
CDR3nt: TGCAGCGTCCTTGGTCGAGCCCAGAACATTCAGTACTTC

abundance: .
v_gene: TRBV7-9
j_gene: TRBJ2-6
d_gene: .
CDR3aa: CASSSSGGATSGANVLTF
CDR3nt: TGTGCCAGCAGCTCCTCTGGAGGGGCAACCTCTGGGGCCAACGTCCTGACTTTC

abundance: few
v_gene: TRBV28
j_gene: TRBJ1-4
d_gene: .
CDR3aa: CASSRGPSGEKLFF
CDR3nt: TGTGCCAGCAGCCGAGGGCCATCTGGTGAAAAACTGTTTTTT

abundance: .
v_gene: TRBV9
j_gene: TRBJ2-4
d_gene: .
CDR3aa: CASSAGFGTTQYF
CDR3nt: TGTGCCAGCAGCGCAGGGTTTGGCACCACTCAGTACTTC

abundance: few
v_gene: TRBV9
j_gene: TRBJ2-3
d_gene: .
CDR3aa: CASSPRGAGTDTQYF
CDR3nt: TGTGCCAGCAGCCCTCGGGGGGCGGGCACAGATACGCAGTATTTT

abundance: many
v_gene: TRBV12-3/TRBV12-4
j_gene: TRBJ2-3
d_gene: .
CDR3aa: CASSLAGIDDTQYF
CDR3nt: TGTGCCAGCAGTTTAGCGGGCATCGATGATACGCAGTATTTT

abundance: .
v_gene: TRBV6-5
j_gene: TRBJ2-1
d_gene: .
CDR3aa: CASAGTASYNEQFF
CDR3nt: TGTGCCAGCGCGGGGACTGCATCCTACAATGAGCAGTTCTTC

abundance: .
v_gene: TRBV28
j_gene: TRBJ2-1
d_gene: .
CDR3aa: CASSFQGNNEQFF
CDR3nt: TGTGCCAGCAGTTTTCAGGGGAACAATGAGCAGTTCTTC

abundance: .
v_gene: TRBV4-1
j_gene: TRBJ2-7
d_gene: TRBD2
CDR3aa: CASSPLGELAGVYEQYF
CDR3nt: TGCGCCAGCAGCCCCCTTGGGGAACTAGCGGGAGTCTACGAGCAGTACTTC